This T cell receptor (beta chain) was recorded in a study of blood T cells in healthy people across ages. Concerning this clonotype itself: Its target is unknown.

Findings and caveats of the study: Strongly correlated with naive T cell percentage was TCR beta diversity.

Trimming at V came to 7 bases and at J to 6 bases, leaving 9 bases not matched to a gene. The CDR3 runs to 15 residues. The use of a sample-barcoded 5' primer and a J-beta primer mix characterized a second PCR of roughly 6 to 11 cycles. TCRdb analysed the 5' RACE reads with MiXCR anew, one entry per CDR3 protein. The repertoire has 700,000 to 950,000 distinct CDR3 sequences, roughly 50% of them found once; the top ten carry about 20%. The chain is built from TRBV12-3 or TRBV12-4 and TRBJ1-6, with 7 bases lining up with TRBD1. The sequence was collected from a man in his thirties or forties in good health. Sample: blood. This CDR3 reads CASTRSTGANSPLHF. The CDR3 DNA sequence: TGTGCCAGCACCCGATCCACAGGGGCTAATTCACCCCTCCACTTT.